These T cell receptor beta chains were read from a single sample in a study of PD-1 blockade in classical Hodgkin lymphoma. TCRdb's table, derived via immunoSEQ multiplex PCR, lists solely in-frame clones and lacks some. This sample carries around 99,000 clones, about four fifths of them seen once, and the ten largest clones take under 20%. Sequencing was performed on peripheral blood mononuclear cells (PBMCs), taken before the second cycle of nivolumab. Source of these receptors: a human donor with classical Hodgkin lymphoma. Each CDR3 is given with its conserved first and last residue. The D gene is left open where the match is weak. Size tells how often a clone was seen (once, few, many) or the class of an expanded clone, and some rows leave it out.

>NA|TRBV11-2|13|TRBJ1-2|NA
CASSSDGIYGYTF
TGTGCCAGCAGCTCGGACGGAATCTATGGCTACACCTTC
>NA|TRBV28|15|TRBJ1-5|NA
CASSLGGGGLQPQHF
TGTGCCAGCAGTTTGGGGGGAGGGGGATTGCAGCCCCAGCATTTT
>NA|TRBV25-1|12|TRBJ2-1|NA
CASAGVNNEQFF
TGTGCCAGCGCCGGGGTGAACAATGAGCAGTTCTTC
>NA|TRBV7-6|13|TRBJ2-7|NA
CASSPGEPYEQYF
TGTGCCAGCAGCCCCGGGGAACCCTACGAGCAGTACTTC
>NA|TRBV30|15|TRBJ2-3|TRBD1
CAWSLLTGVTDTQYF
TGTGCCTGGAGTCTCCTGACAGGGGTTACAGATACGCAGTATTTT
>NA|TRBV7-3|14|TRBJ2-7|TRBD2
CASSRTSGAYEQYF
TGTGCCAGCAGCCGGACTAGCGGAGCCTACGAGCAGTACTTC
>NA|TRBV4-3|14|TRBJ1-2|NA
CASSQDSWSYGYTF
TGCGCCAGCAGCCAAGACTCCTGGAGCTATGGCTACACCTTC
>NA|TRBV27|15|TRBJ1-1|NA
CASRDGQKRGKEAFF
TGTGCCAGCAGGGACGGACAGAAGAGGGGAAAGGAAGCTTTCTTT
>few|TRBV5-8|12|TRBJ2-1|NA
CASSLYSNEQFF
TGTGCCAGCAGCTTGTATAGCAATGAGCAGTTCTTC
>NA|TRBV18|14|TRBJ2-5|TRBD1
CASSRQGLGETQYF
TGTGCCAGCTCACGACAGGGGTTGGGGGAGACCCAGTACTTC
>NA|TRBV5-6|17|TRBJ2-3|NA
CASSGVQGMIATDTQYF
TGTGCCAGCAGCGGGGTACAGGGTATGATAGCAACAGATACGCAGTATTTT
>NA|TRBV5-8|14|TRBJ1-3|NA
CASSSGDSGNTIYF
TGTGCCAGCAGCTCGGGGGACTCTGGAAACACCATATATTTT
>NA|TRBV5-4|15|TRBJ2-7|TRBD2
CASSSGTSGNYEQYF
TGTGCCAGCAGCTCGGGGACTAGCGGGAACTACGAGCAGTACTTC
>NA|TRBV7-9|14|TRBJ2-7|NA
CASSQRATLNEQYF
TGTGCCAGCAGCCAAAGAGCTACATTGAACGAGCAGTACTTC
>NA|TRBV7-6|13|TRBJ2-7|NA
CASSSTRGYEQYF
TGTGCCAGCAGCTCAACCCGCGGCTACGAGCAGTACTTC
>NA|TRBV7-9|17|TRBJ1-4|TRBD1
CASSLERGQGGGEKLFF
TGTGCCAGCAGCTTAGAGAGGGGACAAGGGGGCGGTGAAAAACTGTTTTTT
>NA|TRBV10-3|16|TRBJ1-1|TRBD1
CAINPGQGNMNTEAFF
TGTGCCATCAACCCGGGACAGGGGAACATGAACACTGAAGCTTTCTTT
>NA|TRBV11-2|14|TRBJ1-2|NA
CASSLGAGPLGYTF
TGTGCCAGCAGCTTAGGGGCAGGGCCCCTAGGCTACACCTTC
>NA|TRBV29-1|16|TRBJ2-1|TRBD2
CSVEEGLAGVYNEQFF
TGCAGCGTTGAAGAGGGACTAGCGGGTGTATACAATGAGCAGTTCTTC
>NA|TRBV2|12|TRBJ2-5|NA
CASSAYQETQYF
TGTGCCAGCAGTGCTTACCAAGAGACCCAGTACTTC
>NA|TRBV28|15|TRBJ1-2|NA
CAAALGAGANYGYTF
TGTGCCGCAGCGCTGGGGGCGGGAGCTAACTATGGCTACACCTTC
>NA|TRBV5-1|14|TRBJ1-2|TRBD1
CASSFGQGDRGYTF
TGCGCCAGCAGCTTCGGACAGGGGGATCGAGGCTACACCTTC
>NA|TRBV5-4|13|TRBJ2-3|NA
CASSLVGEDTQYF
TGTGCCAGCAGCTTGGTAGGAGAAGATACGCAGTATTTT
>NA|TRBV19|14|TRBJ2-2|NA
CASIRTAHTGELFF
TGTGCCAGTATTCGGACAGCCCACACCGGGGAGCTGTTTTTT
>NA|TRBV5-6|15|TRBJ2-1|NA
CASSLVGNRDNEQFF
TGTGCCAGCAGCTTGGTTGGTAATCGGGACAATGAGCAGTTCTTC
>NA|TRBV19|16|TRBJ2-1|TRBD1
CASSGMGQGLYNEQFF
TGTGCCAGTAGCGGGATGGGACAGGGACTCTACAATGAGCAGTTCTTC
>NA|TRBV9|16|TRBJ2-1|TRBD2
CASSSLAGHSYNEQFF
TGTGCCAGCAGCTCTCTAGCGGGTCACTCCTACAATGAGCAGTTCTTC
>NA|TRBV10-2|13|TRBJ2-7|TRBD1
CASSATTGVEQYF
TGCGCCAGCAGTGCTACAACAGGGGTCGAGCAGTACTTC
>NA|TRBV10-3|12|TRBJ2-7|NA
CAIRQPGGEQYF
TGTGCCATCAGGCAGCCAGGGGGGGAGCAGTACTTC
>NA|TRBV5-3|16|TRBJ1-1|NA
CARSLFGGRRITEAFF
TGTGCCAGAAGCTTGTTCGGGGGGCGGCGGATCACTGAAGCTTTCTTT
>NA|TRBV6-1|12|TRBJ1-2|NA
CASIGMVYGYTF
TGTGCCAGCATAGGGATGGTCTATGGCTACACCTTC
>few|TRBV9|14|TRBJ2-7|NA
CASSVGRSSYEQYF
TGTGCCAGCAGCGTAGGCCGGAGCTCCTACGAGCAGTACTTC
>NA|TRBV7-8|14|TRBJ1-4|NA
CASSLVAEDEKLFF
TGTGCCAGCAGCTTAGTGGCAGAGGATGAAAAACTGTTTTTT
>NA|TRBV19|15|TRBJ1-1|NA
CASSITGLPNTEAFF
TGTGCCAGTAGTATAACAGGGCTGCCGAACACTGAAGCTTTCTTT
>NA|TRBV10-3|13|TRBJ2-7|TRBD2
CAIREALAGAQYF
TGTGCCATCAGGGAGGCCCTAGCGGGAGCACAGTACTTC
>NA|TRBV5-4|16|TRBJ2-5|TRBD1
CASSSPRGYDQETQYF
TGTGCCAGCAGCTCCCCCAGGGGGTACGACCAAGAGACCCAGTACTTC
>NA|TRBV9|14|TRBJ2-1|TRBD2
CASTLTSGNTEQFF
TGTGCCAGCACCCTGACTAGCGGGAATACTGAGCAGTTCTTC
>NA|TRBV18|15|TRBJ2-1|NA
CASSPPRGSYNEQFF
TGTGCCAGCTCACCACCAAGGGGCTCCTACAATGAGCAGTTCTTC
>NA|TRBV19|13|TRBJ2-7|NA
CASSIAEGWEQYF
TGTGCCAGTAGTATAGCAGAGGGGTGGGAGCAGTACTTC
>NA|TRBV25-1|12|TRBJ2-7|NA
CASSVLLGEQYF
TGTGCCAGCAGTGTCCTACTAGGCGAGCAGTACTTC
>NA|TRBV7-2|15|TRBJ2-3|TRBD2
CASSFLAGNTDTQYF
TGTGCCAGCAGCTTCCTAGCGGGAAACACAGATACGCAGTATTTT
>NA|TRBV29-1|14|TRBJ2-3|NA
CSVTETGTTDTQYF
TGCAGCGTAACCGAAACAGGGACCACAGATACGCAGTATTTT
>NA|TRBV15|14|TRBJ2-6|NA
CATSSRTGANVLTF
TGTGCCACCAGCAGTAGAACTGGGGCCAACGTCCTGACTTTC
>NA|TRBV7-2|13|TRBJ2-7|TRBD2
CASSSGGEVGRYF
TGTGCCAGCAGCTCCGGGGGGGAGGTAGGGCGGTACTTC
>once|TRBV10-3|16|TRBJ2-3|TRBD2
CAISELAGGTTDTQYF
TGTGCCATCAGTGAGCTAGCGGGAGGGACCACAGATACGCAGTATTTT